Each of the 24 T cell receptor beta chains below was sequenced from the same sample in a study of cytomegalovirus exposure and HLA in healthy donors. The PCR was carried out with 60 Vbeta primers and 13 Jbeta primers. The protocol was immunoSEQ multiplex PCR, while the TCRdb copy is restricted to in-frame clones and leaves out a portion. Counted here are nearly 110,000 clones, around 74% occurring once; the ten biggest clones make up around 13%. The specimen sequenced was PBMCs. The receptor source for this set is a woman aged 40-49 years in good health and CMV-seropositive.

The V gene is TRBV2, the J gene TRBJ1-1, with 7 positions matching TRBD1. V dropped 6 bases and J dropped 1; count of bases not matched to a gene: 5. The germline gives CDR1 SNHLY, CDR2 FYNNEI. This CDR3 contains 14 residues. The CDR3 loop is CASSVRTGNTEAFF. CDR3 coding DNA: TGTGCCAGCAGCGTTAGGACAGGGAACACTGAAGCTTTCTTT.

This clone was seen more than once but under ten times. The chain is built from TRBV5-8 and TRBJ1-3; tentatively, D is TRBD1 (6 bases). Trimming shortened V by 1 base and J by 4 bases, and 12 bases separated the two germline ends. Per the germline V gene, CDR1 is SGHTS and CDR2 is YDEGEE. This CDR3 has 15 residues. In nucleotides, the CDR3 is TGTGCCAGCAGCTTGAAGAAGGGGACAGGAAACACCATATATTTT. This translates into CASSLKKGTGNTIYF. The full variable domain, rest sourced from reference TRBV5-8 and TRBJ1-3, is EAGVTQSPTHLIKTRGQQATLRCSPISGHTSVYWYQQALGLGLQFLLWYDEGEERNRGNFPPRFSGRQFPNYSSELNVNALELEDSALYLCASSLKKGTGNTIYFGEGSWLTVV.

The rearrangement joins TRBV23-1 to TRBJ1-6; 9 bases match TRBD1. TRBV23-1 is flagged as an ORF with uncertain function. Trimming at V came to 5 bases and at J to 9 bases, leaving 5 bases not matched to a gene. This CDR3 contains 14 residues. The CDR3 DNA is TGCGCCAGCAGTGCCCGGGACAGGGCTTCACCCCTCCACTTT. Encoded protein: CASSARDRASPLHF.

The sample holds a few counts of this clone. This chain connects TRBV6-5 to TRBJ1-6, with 9 bases matching TRBD1. V lost 6 bases to trimming and J lost 6 bases; unmatched junction nucleotides: 6. Germline V gene data show CDR1 as MNHEY and CDR2 as SVGAGI. The CDR3 is made up of 15 amino acids. As DNA, the CDR3 is TGTGCCAGCAGAATACAGGGGGCGGTTAATTCACCCCTCCACTTT. This translates into CASRIQGAVNSPLHF.

The chain recombines TRBV2 with TRBJ1-5; 7 positions match TRBD1. Per germline, CDR1 SNHLY and CDR2 FYNNEI. Trimming cost V 6 bases and J 6 bases; bases outside gene matches: 8. The CDR3 has 14 amino acids. The DNA of the CDR3 is TGTGCCAGCAGCCAAAGGGGGCCTGGTCAGCCCCAGCATTTT. Its protein product is CASSQRGPGQPQHF.

A note on this clone: In the same sample, other DNA sequences code for this CDR3. The chain uses TRBV18 and TRBJ1-1; possible D gene TRBD1, 5 bases. Germline V gives CDR1 KGHSH, CDR2 LQKENI. The CDR3 spans 13 residues. The V end lost 5 bases, the J end lost 1 base, and 8 bases lay between the germline ends. CDR3 in DNA: TGTGCCAGCTCATCCGACAGGAACACTGAAGCTTTCTTT. Protein product: CASSSDRNTEAFF.

This rearrangement joins TRBV5-1 to TRBJ2-2, with 9 bases fitting TRBD1. The CDR3 has 14 amino acids. The V gene's germline CDR1 is SGHRS and CDR2 YFSETQ. CDR3 residues: CACSRDRDTGELFF. The CDR3, as DNA: TGCGCTTGCTCCCGGGACAGGGACACCGGGGAGCTGTTTTTT. The whole variable domain, filled in from reference TRBV5-1 and TRBJ2-2, reads KAGVTQTPRYLIKTRGQQVTLSCSPISGHRSVSWYQQTPGQGLQFLFEYFSETQRNKGNFPGRFSGRQFSNSRSEMNVSTLELGDSALYLCACSRDRDTGELFFGEGSRLTVL.

The J gene is TRBJ1-4, the V gene TRBV5-1, with 7 bases identical to TRBD1. The germline V gene encodes CDR1 SGHRS and CDR2 YFSETQ. This CDR3 has 14 amino acids. Germline trimming cut 3 bases from V and 8 bases from J; bases unmatched to any gene: 7. CDR3 residues: CASSSGQSTEKLFF. Written as DNA, the CDR3 is TGCGCCAGCAGCTCGGGACAGTCTACGGAAAAACTGTTTTTT.

The chain carries TRBV19 and TRBJ1-6, with 8 bases aligning to TRBD1. The CDR3 runs to 16 residues. Germline CDR1 is LNHDA and CDR2 is SQIVND (reference sequence). V shed 3 bases, J shed 9 bases, and the junction held 10 bases outside the gene matches. This CDR3 reads CASSIRRTGQGSPLHF. The CDR3 DNA sequence: TGTGCCAGTAGTATCCGTCGGACAGGACAGGGTTCACCCCTCCACTTT.

The chain couples TRBV27 to TRBJ1-1, with 7 bases matching TRBD1. CDR1 is MNHEY and CDR2 is SMNVEV in the germline V gene (reference sequence). The junction had 8 bases not matched to a gene; V was cut back by 6 bases and J by 4 bases. CDR3 length equals 14 residues. CDR3 region: CASSHDRVFTEAFF. CDR3 coding DNA: TGTGCCAGCAGCCACGACAGGGTCTTCACTGAAGCTTTCTTT.

CDR3 bases: TGCGCCAGCAGCAGGGACTCCGGGGATGAAAAACTGTTTTTT. Its protein product is CASSRDSGDEKLFF. V gene TRBV5-1 combines with J gene TRBJ1-4; a possible D gene is TRBD1 (5 bases). The CDR3 totals 14 residues. Germline V gene sequence: CDR1 SGHRS, CDR2 YFSETQ. Deletions cut 4 bases from V and 6 bases from J, with 13 bases between.

The V gene is TRBV7-9, the J gene TRBJ1-4; 7 nucleotides agree with TRBD1. The CDR3 has 15 residues. Germline V gene data show CDR1 as SEHNR and CDR2 as FQNEAQ (reference sequence). Germline trimming cut 4 bases from V and 7 bases from J; bases unmatched to any gene: 9. The CDR3 sequence is CASSSSDRFGEKLFF. In DNA form, the CDR3 reads TGTGCCAGCAGCTCGTCGGACAGGTTCGGTGAAAAACTGTTTTTT.

The chain links TRBV6-5 to TRBJ2-3; 9 nucleotides align to TRBD1. The CDR3 has 16 amino acids. The junction had 8 bases not matched to a gene; V was cut back by 4 bases and J by 3 bases. Germline V lookup: CDR1 MNHEY, CDR2 SVGAGI. In nucleotides, the CDR3 is TGTGCCAGCAGTTCTTGGGGGACAGGGAAAACAGATACGCAGTATTTT. Translated: CASSSWGTGKTDTQYF.

This clone was observed once. The chain has TRBV7-2 and TRBJ2-3; D not resolved. The CDR3 is 15 amino acids. CDR1 SGHTA and CDR2 FQGNSA come from the germline V gene. Trimming removed 1 base from V and 2 bases from J, with 10 bases in between. This chain's CDR3 is CASSLVPQFTDTQYF. The CDR3 nucleotides read TGTGCCAGCAGCTTAGTTCCTCAGTTCACAGATACGCAGTATTTT.

The V and J genes are TRBV5-4 and TRBJ2-1, with TRBD2 matching 9 bases. There are 15 residues in the CDR3. Germline V lookup: CDR1 SGHNT, CDR2 YYREEE (reference sequence). Trimming removed 4 bases from V and 4 bases from J; junction bases left unmatched: 6. The chain's CDR3 is CASSLSGGPYNEQFF. Written as DNA, the CDR3 is TGTGCCAGCAGCCTGAGCGGGGGGCCTTACAATGAGCAGTTCTTC.

The V call is TRBV18, the J call TRBJ2-7; TRBD1 matches 8 bases. Germline CDR1 and CDR2: KGHSH and LQKENI. With 6 bases clipped from V and 0 bases from J, the junction kept 7 bases outside the gene matches. The CDR3 is 15 residues long. The CDR3 nucleotides read TGTGCCAGCTCGGGTGGGACAGGTAGCTCCTACGAGCAGTACTTC. Translated, it gives CASSGGTGSSYEQYF.

There are a few counts of this clone. This sequence joins TRBV4-3 and TRBJ1-1, with TRBD1 matching over 8 bases. Germline CDR1 reads LGHNA; CDR2 reads YSLEER. V trimming: 4 bases; J trimming: 3 bases; junction bases outside the gene matches: 4. This CDR3 has 14 residues. Here the CDR3 DNA reads TGCGCCAGCAGCCTAGAGGACAGGGACACTGAAGCTTTCTTT. Its protein product is CASSLEDRDTEAFF.

The genes are TRBV4-2 and TRBJ1-1, with D perhaps matching TRBD1 (5 bases). Trimming stripped 0 bases from V and 3 bases from J, with 17 bases between. The V gene's germline CDR1 is LGHNA and CDR2 YNFKEQ. This CDR3 is built from 17 residues. CDR3 coding DNA: TGTGCCAGCAGCCAAGATAGGGTGGGACTGAGATACACTGAAGCTTTCTTT. It codes for CASSQDRVGLRYTEAFF.

The chain carries TRBV7-9 and TRBJ2-1; TRBD1 aligns across 7 bases. The CDR3 consists of 15 residues. Trimming took 1 base from V and 2 from J; bases not matched to a gene: 2. Germline assignment: CDR1 SEHNR and CDR2 FQNEAQ (reference sequence). CDR3 protein: CASSLDRGTYNEQFF. DNA of the CDR3: TGTGCCAGCAGCTTAGACAGGGGCACCTACAATGAGCAGTTCTTC. Filled out from reference TRBV7-9 and TRBJ2-1, the complete variable domain reads DTGVSQNPRHKITKRGQNVTFRCDPISEHNRLYWYRQTLGQGPEFLTYFQNEAQLEKSRLLSDRFSAERPKGSFSTLEIQRTEQGDSAMYLCASSLDRGTYNEQFFGPGTRLTVL.

The chain links TRBV5-1 to TRBJ1-1, with D maybe TRBD1 (5 bases). The CDR3 extends over 17 amino acids. V lost 0 bases and J lost 1, with 16 bases in between. The germline CDR1 and CDR2 sequences are SGHRS and YFSETQ. The CDR3 DNA is TGCGCCAGCAGCTTGGAAGCAGGAGGGGTAGGGAACACTGAAGCTTTCTTT. Protein product: CASSLEAGGVGNTEAFF. Drawing the rest from reference TRBV5-1 and TRBJ1-1, the complete variable domain is KAGVTQTPRYLIKTRGQQVTLSCSPISGHRSVSWYQQTPGQGLQFLFEYFSETQRNKGNFPGRFSGRQFSNSRSEMNVSTLELGDSALYLCASSLEAGGVGNTEAFFGQGTRLTVV.

V usage is TRBV5-1 and J usage is TRBJ2-7; 11 nucleotides align to TRBD1. V trimming: 4 bases; J trimming: 3 bases; junction bases outside the gene matches: 3. CDR1 and CDR2 (germline): SGHRS, YFSETQ. The CDR3 is made up of 14 amino acids. CDR3 DNA: TGCGCCAGCAGCGCCGGGACAGGGGGCTACGAGCAGTACTTC. It codes for CASSAGTGGYEQYF.

Sample share makes this clone medium-sized. V usage is TRBV6-5 and J usage is TRBJ1-1; D is unclear. V was pared by 0 bases and J by 1 base, with 12 bases between. The V gene's germline CDR1 is MNHEY and CDR2 SVGAGI. The CDR3 has 16 amino acids. CDR3 sequence reads: CASSYSPRLENTEAFF. For the CDR3, the DNA is TGTGCCAGCAGTTACTCGCCCAGGTTGGAGAACACTGAAGCTTTCTTT.

V is TRBV4-1 and J is TRBJ1-2; a possible D gene is TRBD1 (5 bases). The germline gives CDR1 MGHRA, CDR2 YSYEKL. CDR3 length: 15 residues. Trimming removed 0 bases from V and 2 bases from J, with 10 bases in between. Written as DNA, the CDR3 is TGCGCCAGCAGCCAAGATCCGAGACAGAACTATGGCTACACCTTC. Its protein is CASSQDPRQNYGYTF.

The rearrangement links TRBV7-2 to TRBJ2-5; 8 bases align to TRBD1. The germline CDR1 and CDR2 sequences are SGHTA and FQGNSA. The trim removed 5 bases at V and 5 bases at J, leaving 7 bases unmatched. CDR3 size: 14 residues. Written as DNA, the CDR3 is TGTGCCAGCAGCACCTGGACAGGGCACGAGACCCAGTACTTC. Its protein is CASSTWTGHETQYF.